The rows below give T cell receptor beta chains drawn from one sample of a study of beta chain features in type 1 diabetes. Data came from immunoSEQ multiplex PCR; TCRdb stores just in-frame clones and leaves some out. The sample shows 70,000 to 90,000 clones, roughly 31% of them seen only once. The sample consisted of stem cell memory CD4+ T cells from blood. Receptors originate from a woman younger than 35 in good health. Each CDR3 is given with its conserved first and last residue. A D gene is named only where the DNA matches it firmly. Rows may omit the clone size; those that give it use once, few, many or a size class.

d_gene	v_gene	abundance	j_gene	CDR3aa	CDR3nt
TRBD1	TRBV6-6	NA	TRBJ1-6	CASSQTGDNSPLHF	TGTGCCAGCAGTCAGACAGGGGACAATTCACCCCTCCACTTT
NA	TRBV2	NA	TRBJ1-1	CASRRGANTEAFF	TGTGCCAGCAGACGGGGGGCTAACACTGAAGCTTTCTTT
TRBD1	TRBV18	NA	TRBJ1-1	CASSPRQGLETEAFF	TGTGCCAGCTCACCCCGACAGGGGTTAGAAACTGAAGCTTTCTTT
TRBD2	TRBV4-1	NA	TRBJ2-5	CASSRLAGGNQETQYF	TGCGCCAGCAGCCGCTTAGCGGGGGGTAACCAAGAGACCCAGTACTTC
NA	TRBV19	NA	TRBJ2-7	CASSADYYEQYF	TGTGCCAGTAGTGCCGACTACTACGAGCAGTACTTC
NA	TRBV5-1	few	TRBJ1-4	CASSIASATNEKLFF	TGCGCCAGCAGCATTGCGTCTGCAACTAATGAAAAACTGTTTTTT
TRBD2	TRBV2	NA	TRBJ2-1	CASSTGLAGPNEQFF	TGTGCCAGCAGTACGGGACTAGCGGGACCGAATGAGCAGTTCTTC
NA	TRBV5-6	NA	TRBJ1-5	CASSPWRKDQPQHF	TGTGCCAGCAGCCCGTGGCGGAAGGATCAGCCCCAGCATTTT
TRBD1	TRBV5-1	few	TRBJ2-5	CASSTTGEETQYF	TGCGCCAGCAGCACTACAGGGGAAGAGACCCAGTACTTC
NA	TRBV5-1	NA	TRBJ2-7	CASSAGDTPYEQYF	TGCGCCAGCAGCGCCGGCGACACCCCCTACGAGCAGTACTTC
NA	TRBV19	few	TRBJ2-2	CASSPRAVAGTGELFF	TGTGCCAGTAGTCCACGAGCCGTCGCGGGCACCGGGGAGCTGTTTTTT
NA	TRBV7-9	NA	TRBJ1-4	CASSLEQGSEKLFF	TGTGCCAGCAGCTTAGAACAGGGCAGTGAAAAACTGTTTTTT
NA	TRBV5-4	NA	TRBJ2-5	CASSGGTGLETQYF	TGTGCCAGCAGCGGCGGGACTGGCTTGGAGACCCAGTACTTC
TRBD2	TRBV7-3	NA	TRBJ2-1	CASSHGTSGAGNEQFF	TGTGCCAGCAGCCATGGGACTAGCGGGGCCGGCAATGAGCAGTTCTTC
TRBD1	TRBV10-2	NA	TRBJ1-1	CASSRITGDRAFF	TGCGCCAGCTCTCGAATTACAGGGGATCGAGCTTTCTTT
NA	TRBV18	NA	TRBJ1-1	CASSPPSLGAGRSGFF	TGTGCCAGCTCACCACCGTCTCTCGGGGCAGGGAGGAGTGGTTTCTTT
NA	TRBV5-4	NA	TRBJ1-6	CASSAAYNSPLHF	TGTGCCAGTAGTGCGGCCTATAATTCACCCCTCCACTTT
TRBD1	TRBV7-9	few	TRBJ1-1	CASSFPGQGWNTEAFF	TGTGCCAGCAGCTTCCCGGGACAGGGATGGAACACTGAAGCTTTCTTT
TRBD1	TRBV28	few	TRBJ2-3	CASTIRGRNTDTQYF	TGTGCCAGCACCATCAGGGGGCGGAACACAGATACGCAGTATTTT
NA	TRBV19	NA	TRBJ2-7	CASSIEGGYYEQYF	TGTGCCAGTAGTATAGAGGGCGGGTACTACGAGCAGTACTTC
TRBD1	TRBV10-3	NA	TRBJ1-2	CAISQTGNNGYTF	TGTGCCATCAGCCAGACAGGGAATAATGGCTACACCTTC
NA	TRBV7-2	few	TRBJ2-3	CASSLGGLGTDTQYF	TGTGCCAGCAGCTTAGGGGGACTTGGCACAGATACGCAGTATTTT
NA	TRBV18	few	TRBJ2-1	CASSATSGFDISDEQFF	TGTGCCAGCTCCGCGACAAGTGGTTTTGATATATCCGATGAGCAGTTCTTC
TRBD1	TRBV30	NA	TRBJ1-2	CAWSADRVRYGYTF	TGTGCCTGGAGTGCGGACAGGGTTCGCTATGGCTACACCTTC
TRBD2	TRBV2	few	TRBJ2-3	CASSSLAGVSTDTQYF	TGTGCCAGCAGTTCTCTAGCGGGGGTCAGCACAGATACGCAGTATTTT
NA	TRBV21-1	NA	TRBJ2-2	CASSTQTSGGGPNTGELFF	TGTGCCAGCAGCACCCAAACCTCGGGAGGGGGACCAAACACCGGGGAGCTGTTTTTT
TRBD2	TRBV7-2	NA	TRBJ2-3	CASSESTSGSTDTQYF	TGTGCCAGCAGCGAGAGTACTAGCGGCAGCACAGATACGCAGTATTTT
NA	TRBV6-5	NA	TRBJ1-2	CASRSADRTYGYTF	TGTGCCAGCAGATCCGCCGACAGGACCTATGGCTACACCTTC
NA	TRBV5-1	few	TRBJ2-6	CASRLTGLSGANVLTF	TGCGCCAGCAGATTGACAGGCCTCTCTGGGGCCAACGTCCTGACTTTC
TRBD1	TRBV7-2	NA	TRBJ2-5	CASSLGDRGSETQYF	TGTGCCAGCAGCTTGGGCGACAGGGGATCGGAGACCCAGTACTTC
NA	TRBV18	once	TRBJ1-1	CASSSGTPFSGATEAFF	TGTGCCAGCTCATCCGGGACGCCGTTCAGCGGGGCCACTGAAGCTTTCTTT